The sequence of this T cell receptor beta chain was determined in a study of T cell responses to AZD1222 COVID-19 vaccine. Trimming left V 0 bases short and J 3 bases short, with 11 bases between. This CDR3 contains 15 residues. Germline CDR1 reads SGHTA; CDR2 reads FQGNSA. The method was immunoSEQ multiplex PCR; TCRdb's version includes in-frame clones alone and lacks a portion of them. The table shows roughly 120,000 clones, with roughly 90% occurring only once. The receptor's source is an adult in good health. The chain carries TRBV7-2 and TRBJ2-5, with a tentative D call TRBD2 (5 bases). This material consisted of peripheral blood, taken on day 0 of AZD1222 vaccination. The DNA for the CDR3 is TGTGCCAGCAGCTTAGCCGTTGGAGGAGAAGAGACCCAGTACTTC. Its translation is CASSLAVGGEETQYF.